Following are 14 T cell receptor beta chains from one sample sequenced in a study of cytomegalovirus exposure and HLA in healthy donors. PCR primers comprised 60 Vbeta and 13 Jbeta primers. Measured with immunoSEQ multiplex PCR; TCRdb has only the in-frame clones, and not every one. The sample contains about 160,000 clones, roughly 78% of which appear only once. Source material: PBMCs. These receptors all stem from a woman between 45 and 60 years old in good health and CMV-seropositive.

This clone was detected a few times. The V and J genes are TRBV7-2 and TRBJ2-1, with TRBD1 matching 7 bases. The ends lost 5 bases at V and 3 bases at J; junction bases unmatched: 10. The CDR3 length is 16 residues. Germline V CDR1 and CDR2: SGHTA, FQGNSA. The CDR3 loop reads CASSPRQGLNYNEQFF. CDR3 nucleotides: TGTGCCAGCAGCCCACGACAGGGCTTGAACTACAATGAGCAGTTCTTC.

The chain links TRBV27 to TRBJ1-1; D call uncertain. Trimming took 0 bases from V and 11 from J, leaving 13 bases between them. Germline-derived CDR1 and CDR2 are MNHEY and SMNVEV (reference sequence). The CDR3 extends over 13 amino acids. In nucleotides, the CDR3 is TGTGCCAGCAGTTTATCGGCGGGTCTGAGGGCTTTCTTT. Translated: CASSLSAGLRAFF.

As concerns this clone: Other DNA sequences within the sample encode an identical CDR3. V usage is TRBV28 and J usage is TRBJ2-7; possibly TRBD2 for D (6 bases). V lost 6 bases and J lost 3, with 9 bases in between. Germline V CDR1 and CDR2: MDHEN, SYDVKM. The CDR3 runs 12 residues. In DNA form, the CDR3 reads TGTGCCAGCAGCCCCGGGGGCTACGAGCAGTACTTC. The encoded protein is CASSPGGYEQYF.

The V call is TRBV19, the J call TRBJ2-3; D possibly corresponds to TRBD1 (6 bases). V gave up 1 base and J gave up 1 base, with 9 bases separating them. This CDR3 is built from 15 residues. Germline CDR1 and CDR2: LNHDA and SQIVND (reference sequence). CDR3 nucleotide sequence: TGTGCCAGTAGTATAGTTACAGGGCGCACAGATACGCAGTATTTT. Its protein product is CASSIVTGRTDTQYF.

CDR3 region: CSATRQQQYF. The DNA for the CDR3 is TGCAGTGCTACCCGACAGCAGCAGTACTTC. The gene calls are TRBV20-1 and TRBJ2-7, with D maybe TRBD1 (5 bases). Germline CDR1 reads DFQATT; CDR2 reads SNEGSKA (reference sequence). V gave up 4 bases and J gave up 8 bases, with 9 bases separating them. The CDR3 length is 10 residues.

The V and J genes are TRBV2 and TRBJ2-7, with D possibly TRBD2 on 5 matching bases. V was shortened by 11 bases and J by 0 bases, with 17 bases between the two germline ends. The CDR3 runs to 14 residues. CDR1 is SNHLY and CDR2 is FYNNEI in the germline V gene. This CDR3 is CASSGRRSSYEQYF. The CDR3 DNA is TGTGCCTCTAGTGGAAGGAGGAGCTCCTACGAGCAGTACTTC.

The chain employs TRBV7-3 and TRBJ2-4; 13 positions agree with TRBD2. The germline gives CDR1 SGHTA, CDR2 FQGTGA. This CDR3 has 16 amino acids. V lost 5 bases and J lost 4; bases outside the gene matches: 5. CDR3 sequence: CASSPGLAGVKNIQYF. In nucleotides, the CDR3 is TGTGCCAGCAGCCCCGGACTAGCGGGAGTTAAAAACATTCAGTACTTC. Full variable domain (rest looked up from reference TRBV7-3 and TRBJ2-4): GAGVSQTPSNKVTEKGKYVELRCDPISGHTALYWYRQSLGQGPEFLIYFQGTGAADDSGLPNDRFFAVRPEGSVSTLKIQRTERGDSAVYLCASSPGLAGVKNIQYFGAGTRLSVL.

The rearrangement links TRBV5-4 to TRBJ2-3, with TRBD1 identical over 8 bases. The CDR3 runs to 15 residues. V shed 4 bases, J shed 7 bases, and the junction held 11 bases outside the gene matches. Germline V gene data show CDR1 as SGHNT and CDR2 as YYREEE (reference sequence). DNA of the CDR3: TGTGCCAGCAGCGGAGGACAGGGCAGGGGGAATACGCAGTATTTT. This gives the protein CASSGGQGRGNTQYF.

V usage is TRBV10-3 and J usage is TRBJ1-6; TRBD1 matches 7 bases. The V segment lost 6 bases and the J segment 5 bases; nucleotides outside the gene matches: 7. The germline CDR1 and CDR2 sequences are ENHRY and SYGVKD. The CDR3 covers 15 residues. CDR3 loop: CAIRAPGQNNSPLHF. The CDR3 DNA reads TGTGCCATCAGGGCCCCGGGACAGAATAATTCACCCCTCCACTTT.

The CDR3 loop is CASSPDSPKLGTEAFF. Written as DNA, the CDR3 is TGTGCCAGCTCACCAGACTCCCCCAAATTGGGCACTGAAGCTTTCTTT. The chain links TRBV18 to TRBJ1-1; no firm D call. V was trimmed by 2 bases and J by 4 bases, leaving 17 bases between them. The CDR3 is 16 residues long. Germline CDR1 reads KGHSH; CDR2 reads LQKENI. Looking up the rest from reference TRBV18 and TRBJ1-1 gives the full variable domain: NAGVMQNPRHLVRRRGQEARLRCSPMKGHSHVYWYRQLPEEGLKFMVYLQKENIIDESGMPKERFSAEFPKEGPSILRIQQVVRGDSAAYFCASSPDSPKLGTEAFFGQGTRLTVV.

This chain connects TRBV10-2 to TRBJ2-7; the match to TRBD2 covers 10 bases. This CDR3 has 15 amino acids. The V and J ends lost 7 bases and 0 bases, in that order; junction bases with no gene match: 6. Per germline, CDR1 WSHSY and CDR2 SAAADI. CDR3 nucleotides: TGCGCCAGCACCTTAGCGGGGGGTGGCTCCTACGAGCAGTACTTC. Translating gives CASTLAGGGSYEQYF.

The chain links TRBV7-2 to TRBJ2-3; the D is unclear. The germline gives CDR1 SGHTA, CDR2 FQGNSA. V lost 2 bases to trimming and J lost 3 bases, with 9 bases between them. The CDR3 has 14 residues. The CDR3 nucleotides read TGTGCCAGCAGCTTAAAAGTCGGTACAGATACGCAGTATTTT. As protein: CASSLKVGTDTQYF.

The chain is built from TRBV5-8 and TRBJ1-2; no firm D call. CDR1 and CDR2 from the germline V gene are SGHTS and YDEGEE. CDR3 length: 14 residues. The V and J ends lost 1 base and 7 bases respectively, with 14 bases between them. For the CDR3, the DNA is TGTGCCAGCAGCTTGCCCGGTTACCGTCCTGGCTACACCTTC. Residues: CASSLPGYRPGYTF.

The CDR3 here is CASRRILGRVEDYGYTF. The CDR3 DNA is TGTGCCAGCAGGCGAATTTTGGGGAGGGTTGAGGACTATGGCTACACCTTC. This chain connects TRBV5-4 to TRBJ1-2; D uncertain. Looked up from germline, CDR1 is SGHNT and CDR2 is YYREEE (reference sequence). Deletions cut 5 bases from V and 3 bases from J, with 23 bases between. This CDR3 contains 17 residues.